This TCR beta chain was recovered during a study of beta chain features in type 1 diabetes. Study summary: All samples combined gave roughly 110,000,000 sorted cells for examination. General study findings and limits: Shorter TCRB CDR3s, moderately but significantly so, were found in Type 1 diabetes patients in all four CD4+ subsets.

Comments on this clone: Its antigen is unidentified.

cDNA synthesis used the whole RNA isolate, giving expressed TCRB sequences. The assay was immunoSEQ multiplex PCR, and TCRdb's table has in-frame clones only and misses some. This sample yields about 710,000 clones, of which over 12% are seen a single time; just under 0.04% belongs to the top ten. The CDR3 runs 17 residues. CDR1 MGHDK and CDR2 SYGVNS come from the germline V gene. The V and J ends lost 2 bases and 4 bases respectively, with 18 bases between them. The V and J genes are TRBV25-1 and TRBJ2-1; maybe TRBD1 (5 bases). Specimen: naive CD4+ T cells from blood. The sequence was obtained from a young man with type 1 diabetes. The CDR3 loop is CASSEAGTGLIYNEQFF. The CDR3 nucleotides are TGTGCCAGCAGTGAAGCAGGCACAGGTTTAATTTACAATGAGCAGTTCTTC.